Described below is a single T cell receptor beta chain sequence and its context. TCRdb recomputed calls from the 5' RACE reads with MiXCR, one row per CDR3 protein. Among fewer than 350,000 distinct CDR3 sequences listed, 6.5% to 9.5% were seen once. This entry is derived from a study of identical twins. With 3 bases removed from V and 10 bases from J, the gap between germline ends came to 18 bases. CDR3 size: 14 residues. Germline CDR1 SQVTM, CDR2 ANQGSEA. This sample also belongs to another study, concerning yellow fever vaccine responses in identical twins.

The sequence was obtained from a woman between 18 and 29 years old in good health. Input material: memory (CD45RO+) T cells sorted from blood. The gene calls are TRBV29-1 and TRBJ1-4, with D tentatively TRBD1 (5 bases). The CDR3 nucleotides are TGCAGCGTTGAGGGCGGGACCCCATGGAGAAAACTGTTTTTT. This encodes CSVEGGTPWRKLFF.